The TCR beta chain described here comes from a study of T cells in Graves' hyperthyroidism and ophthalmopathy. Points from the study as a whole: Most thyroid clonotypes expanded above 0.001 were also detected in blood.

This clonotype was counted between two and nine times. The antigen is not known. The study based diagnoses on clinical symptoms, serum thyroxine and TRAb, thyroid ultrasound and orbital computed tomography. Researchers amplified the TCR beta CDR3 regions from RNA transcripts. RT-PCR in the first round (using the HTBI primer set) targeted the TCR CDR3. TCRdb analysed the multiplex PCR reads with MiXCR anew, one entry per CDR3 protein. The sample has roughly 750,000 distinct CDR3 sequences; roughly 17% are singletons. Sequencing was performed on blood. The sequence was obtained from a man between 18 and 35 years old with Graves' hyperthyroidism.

The CDR3 coding sequence is TGTGCCAGTAGTACACAGGCCCGAGCTAACTATGGCTACACCTTC. The encoded protein is CASSTQARANYGYTF. The rearrangement uses TRBV19 and TRBJ1-2, with a tentative D call TRBD1 (5 bases). The V end was cut by 4 bases, the J end by 0 bases, with 12 bases between. The CDR3 length is 15 residues. Per germline, CDR1 LNHDA and CDR2 SQIVND (reference sequence).